This T cell receptor beta chain is from a study of cytomegalovirus exposure and HLA in healthy donors. Per germline, CDR1 LNHDA and CDR2 SQIVND (reference sequence). The CDR3 is 13 residues long. The V end was cut by 5 bases, the J end by 6 bases, with 14 bases between. It was with 60 Vbeta and 13 Jbeta primers that the PCR ran. Per the study methods: Unique TCR beta chains numbered roughly 84 million in a later analysis, with about 9.9 million shared. TCRdb's copy holds only in-frame clones and misses some; the assay was immunoSEQ multiplex PCR. That table gives V, J and clone size, and the DNA gave D and trimming. The table has around 65,000 clones, around 73% seen once; the top ten hold less than 3.5%. Unrecorded immune exposures were likely, despite nominal health at sampling. About this clone itself: Its antigen is still unknown.

General study results and limits: When presence/absence was analysed, sequencing depth was taken to be roughly uniform across donors. Some V segments, TRBV6-2 and TRBV6-3 among them, were indistinguishable and were therefore excluded.

Material: PBMCs. The gene calls are TRBV19 and TRBJ2-7, with D maybe TRBD1 (6 bases). The TCR was taken from a girl under 18 in good health and CMV-seropositive. The CDR3: CASSFDQGREQYF. As DNA, the CDR3 is TGTGCCAGTAGTTTTGATCAGGGGCGCGAGCAGTACTTC.